Below, 3 T cell receptor beta chains from the same sample are listed, as sequenced in a study of shared clonotypes between healthy human individuals. CD45RO negativity and positive selection for CCR7 defined naive CD8 cells, a population that excluded terminally differentiated effector memory CD45RA+ cells. Assay used: immunoSEQ multiplex PCR; TCRdb lists only in-frame clones, some missing. The table includes millions of clones, 85% to 95% detected once. Material: naive CD8+ T cells sorted from blood. The receptors come from a man between 18 and 35 years old in good health.

The CDR3 DNA reads TGTGCCTGGAGTGAGGAGAACACTGAAGCTTTCTTT. Its protein product is CAWSEENTEAFF. The rearrangement uses TRBV30 and TRBJ1-1; no clear D gene. Germline V gene sequence: CDR1 GTSNPN, CDR2 SVGIG (reference sequence). V lost 1 base and J lost 1, with 4 bases in between. CDR3 length: 12 residues.

The J gene is TRBJ1-1, the V gene TRBV9, with unresolved D. This CDR3 is built from 15 residues. Germline assignment: CDR1 SGDLS and CDR2 YYNGEE. V dropped 0 bases and J dropped 3 bases, with 12 bases sitting between them. For the CDR3, the DNA is TGTGCCAGCAGCGTAGTGAAGGATCAGGACACTGAAGCTTTCTTT. This gives the protein CASSVVKDQDTEAFF.

V gene TRBV19 combines with J gene TRBJ2-7; TRBD1 might be the D (6 bases). The germline gives CDR1 LNHDA, CDR2 SQIVND (reference sequence). The CDR3 is 12 residues long. V lost 6 bases to trimming and J lost 6 bases, with 12 bases between them. The CDR3 reads CASSTTGTEQYF. For the CDR3, the DNA is TGTGCCAGTAGCACTACAGGGACCGAGCAGTACTTC. The variable domain in full, completed from reference TRBV19 and TRBJ2-7, reads DGGITQSPKYLFRKEGQNVTLSCEQNLNHDAMYWYRQDPGQGLRLIYYSQIVNDFQKGDIAEGYSVSREKKESFPLTVTSAQKNPTAFYLCASSTTGTEQYFGPGTRLTVT.